One and the same sample provided the 23 T cell receptor beta chains below, sequenced in a study of shared clonotypes between healthy human individuals (dated by TCRdb to between 2020 and 2021). Libraries were prepared through the immunoSEQ multiplex PCR assay. The table was pulled from immuneACCESS by TCRdb, which kept in-frame rearrangements only. Such tables lose some clones; where checked, under half of the loss comes from unresolved V genes, and the rest has no known cause. The sample table records about 2.4 million clones; over 85% of these occur just once. Of the sample, 0.36% is held by the ten largest clones. The specimen sequenced was naive CD4+ T cells from PBMCs. The cell subset or site label here, explained by the study, means: CD45RA+ positively selected. These receptor sequences come from a man aged 18 to 30 in good health. Some clones in this sample may be carry-over from other donors' samples.

The J gene is TRBJ2-2, the V gene TRBV6-6, with TRBD2 as a possible D gene (5 bases). The CDR3 totals 16 residues. Between the trimmed V and J ends, which lost 3 bases and 3 bases, there was a span of 14 bases. The V gene's germline CDR1 is MNHNY and CDR2 SVGAGI (reference sequence). This CDR3 is CASSYDGILDTGELFF. The CDR3 nucleotides read TGTGCCAGCAGTTATGACGGGATACTAGACACCGGGGAGCTGTTTTTT.

This clone was seen a single time. At one end the junction does not follow the germline gene, possibly because of a read error. V and J are TRBV10-3 and TRBJ2-1; perhaps D is TRBD1 or TRBD2 (5 bases each). The germline CDR1 and CDR2 sequences are ENHRY and SYGVKD. This CDR3 has 14 residues. CDR3 DNA sequence: TGTGCCATCAATGAGGGGCCAACCTACAATGAGCAGTTCTTC. Amino acid sequence: CAINEGPTYNEQFF.

The chain is built from TRBV29-1 and TRBJ1-1; D unclear. The CDR3 consists of 11 residues. CDR1 and CDR2 from the germline V gene are SQVTM and ANQGSEA. V dropped 0 bases and J dropped 10 bases, with 9 bases sitting between them. Written as DNA, the CDR3 is TGCAGCGTTGAAGAACACGCCGGAGCTTTCTTT. Amino acids: CSVEEHAGAFF.

The chain links TRBV5-1 to TRBJ2-7; 7 bases map to TRBD2. J gave up 5 bases and V 3 bases, and 2 bases lay outside the gene matches. The CDR3 sequence is 12 residues long. Germline V lookup: CDR1 SGHRS, CDR2 YFSETQ. CDR3 coding DNA: TGCGCCAGCAGCTCTAGCGGCCACGAGCAGTACTTC. Its protein is CASSSSGHEQYF.

The chain carries TRBV5-1 and TRBJ2-1; tentatively, D is TRBD1 (6 bases). V was pared by 1 base and J by 7 bases, with 15 bases between. The CDR3 loop spans 15 amino acids. From germline, CDR1 is SGHRS and CDR2 YFSETQ. CDR3 amino acids: CASSLLAGAQNEQFF. CDR3 bases: TGCGCCAGCAGCTTGTTGGCAGGGGCGCAGAATGAGCAGTTCTTC. Complete variable domain (other parts from reference TRBV5-1 and TRBJ2-1): KAGVTQTPRYLIKTRGQQVTLSCSPISGHRSVSWYQQTPGQGLQFLFEYFSETQRNKGNFPGRFSGRQFSNSRSEMNVSTLELGDSALYLCASSLLAGAQNEQFFGPGTRLTVL.

This sequence joins TRBV4-1 and TRBJ2-7, with D perhaps given as TRBD1 or TRBD2 (5 bases each). The CDR3 totals 14 residues. Germline CDR1 is MGHRA and CDR2 is YSYEKL. V was clipped by 1 base and J by 3 bases, with 10 bases between them. In nucleotides, the CDR3 is TGCGCCAGCAGCCAAGGGGAGACAGACTACGAGCAGTACTTC. Translated, it gives CASSQGETDYEQYF.

This chain connects TRBV19 to TRBJ1-2; tentatively, D is TRBD1 (6 bases). The CDR3 runs to 13 residues. The V end was cut by 3 bases, the J end by 11 bases, with 16 bases between. Germline CDR1 and CDR2: LNHDA and SQIVND (reference sequence). The CDR3 coding sequence is TGTGCCAGTAGTATTGAAGGGGGTCAGAAGTACACCTTC. Protein product: CASSIEGGQKYTF.

This chain uses TRBV4-1 with TRBJ2-7; the D gene is possibly TRBD2 (5 bases). V lost 4 bases and J lost 4, with 14 bases in between. The CDR3 totals 14 residues. Germline V gene sequence: CDR1 MGHRA, CDR2 YSYEKL. The CDR3 reads CASSPQTKGYEQYF. The CDR3 DNA is TGCGCCAGCAGCCCGCAGACTAAGGGTTACGAGCAGTACTTC.

This clone was seen once. The genes are TRBV11-3 and TRBJ1-2; no reliable D call. The CDR3 extends over 13 amino acids. V was cut by 5 bases and J by 4 bases, with 11 bases left in between. Germline lookup yields CDR1 SGHNT and CDR2 YENEEA. CDR3 DNA sequence: TGTGCCAGCAGCCTGGACGGAATCTATGGCTACACCTTC. Protein sequence: CASSLDGIYGYTF.

V gene TRBV28 combines with J gene TRBJ1-5, with 9 bases fitting TRBD1. The CDR3 length is 14 residues. V was clipped by 7 bases and J by 1 base; unmatched bases: 2. Germline V gene data show CDR1 as MDHEN and CDR2 as SYDVKM. CDR3 sequence: CASKGQGSNQPQHF. The CDR3 nucleotides are TGTGCCAGCAAAGGACAGGGGAGCAATCAGCCCCAGCATTTT. The whole variable domain, remainder taken from reference TRBV28 and TRBJ1-5, is DVKVTQSSRYLVKRTGEKVFLECVQDMDHENMFWYRQDPGLGLRLIYFSYDVKMKEKGDIPEGYSVSREKKERFSLILESASTNQTSMYLCASKGQGSNQPQHFGDGTRLSIL.

As for this clone: This same CDR3 is encoded by further DNA sequences in the sample. The chain employs TRBV2 and TRBJ2-2; no definite D call. V was clipped by 9 bases and J by 2 bases, with 13 bases between them. Germline CDR1 reads SNHLY; CDR2 reads FYNNEI. CDR3 length: 14 residues. CDR3 DNA sequence: TGTGCCAGTTCGCCCGGATCCAACACCGGGGAGCTGTTTTTT. Protein: CASSPGSNTGELFF.

The chain recombines TRBV30 with TRBJ1-2; 8 bases map to TRBD1. This CDR3 comprises 11 residues. CDR1 is GTSNPN, CDR2 SVGIG, per germline (reference sequence). Germline trimming cut 5 bases from V and 8 bases from J; bases unmatched to any gene: 4. Here the CDR3 reads CAWDRGGGYTF. The CDR3 DNA is TGTGCCTGGGACAGGGGAGGCGGCTACACCTTC. The full variable domain, with the rest looked up from reference TRBV30 and TRBJ1-2, is SQTIHQWPATLVQPVGSPLSLECTVEGTSNPNLYWYRQAAGRGLQLLFYSVGIGQISSEVPQNLSASRPQDRQFILSSKKLLLSDSGFYLCAWDRGGGYTFGSGTRLTVV.

The chain carries TRBV9 and TRBJ2-3; perhaps TRBD1 as D (6 bases). The CDR3 extends over 16 amino acids. Germline CDR1 reads SGDLS; CDR2 reads YYNGEE. The germline V and J ends were trimmed by 3 bases and 2 bases, with 16 bases remaining between them. This CDR3 is CASSAGTGQITDTQYF. DNA of the CDR3: TGTGCCAGCAGCGCGGGCACAGGGCAAATCACAGATACGCAGTATTTT.

The rearrangement links TRBV6-1 to TRBJ1-5; a weak D match, TRBD1 (6 bases). In germline, CDR1 is MNHNS, CDR2 SASEGT. V lost 7 bases, J lost 6 bases, and 13 bases lay in between. This CDR3 has 13 residues. DNA for the CDR3: TGTGCCAGCAACGCCGAGGGGGGTCAGCCCCAGCATTTT. It specifies CASNAEGGQPQHF.

This clone was seen only once. V usage is TRBV19 and J usage is TRBJ1-5, with D hard to call. Germline V gives CDR1 LNHDA, CDR2 SQIVND (reference sequence). The CDR3 has 12 amino acids. V lost 8 bases and J 6 bases, leaving 11 bases between the germline ends. The CDR3, as DNA: TGTGCCAGTGGCAACTTTGGTCAGCCCCAGCATTTT. Protein product: CASGNFGQPQHF.

The J gene is TRBJ1-4, the V gene TRBV7-9, with TRBD1 matching 7 bases. The V and J ends lost 6 bases and 1 base, in that order; junction bases with no gene match: 2. From germline, CDR1 is SEHNR and CDR2 FQNEAQ (reference sequence). This CDR3 comprises 14 residues. This CDR3 is CASRRTGTNEKLFF. As DNA, the CDR3 is TGTGCCAGCAGACGGACAGGAACTAATGAAAAACTGTTTTTT.

Details on this clone: This CDR3 is also generated by other DNA sequences in the sample. The chain has TRBV11-3 and TRBJ2-1; D is ambiguous. The CDR3 totals 12 residues. Germline CDR1 reads SGHNT; CDR2 reads YENEEA. V was clipped by 0 bases and J by 9 bases, with 6 bases between them. The CDR3, as DNA: TGTGCCAGCAGCTTAGATTCGGGTGAGCAGTTCTTC. Translation gives CASSLDSGEQFF.

The chain couples TRBV19 to TRBJ2-2; D assignment may be TRBD1 or TRBD2 (5 bases each). V lost 5 bases and J lost 1, with 11 bases in between. The CDR3 contains 15 residues. From germline, CDR1 is LNHDA and CDR2 SQIVND (reference sequence). CDR3 region: CASSSGTVNTGELFF. In DNA, the CDR3 is TGTGCCAGTAGTTCCGGGACGGTGAACACCGGGGAGCTGTTTTTT.

This chain connects TRBV29-1 to TRBJ1-2; TRBD1 matches at 9 bases. The junction had 5 bases not matched to a gene; V was cut back by 0 bases and J by 9 bases. Germline CDR1 reads SQVTM; CDR2 reads ANQGSEA. CDR3 length: 13 amino acids. This CDR3 is CSVEDRDRARYTF. The CDR3 DNA is TGCAGCGTTGAAGATAGGGACAGGGCGCGCTACACCTTC. Combining the CDR3 with reference TRBV29-1 and TRBJ1-2 gives the whole variable domain SAVISQKPSRDICQRGTSLTIQCQVDSQVTMMFWYRQQPGQSLTLIATANQGSEATYESGFVIDKFPISRPNLTFSTLTVSNMSPEDSSIYLCSVEDRDRARYTFGSGTRLTVV.

This CDR3 reads CATRTRRMEQYF. CDR3 DNA sequence: TGTGCCACCCGGACACGGAGAATGGAGCAGTACTTC. The rearrangement uses TRBV10-3 and TRBJ2-7; D may be TRBD1 (5 bases). The germline V gene has CDR1 ENHRY and CDR2 SYGVKD. The CDR3 sequence is 12 residues long. V was pared by 10 bases and J by 7 bases, with 17 bases between.

This clone was seen repeatedly, ten times or more. V is TRBV27 and J is TRBJ2-2; D not resolved. Trimming took 6 bases from V and 2 from J, leaving 10 bases between them. The CDR3 loop spans 14 amino acids. CDR1 MNHEY and CDR2 SMNVEV come from the germline V gene (reference sequence). DNA of the CDR3: TGTGCCAGCAGATGGCCAGTCAACACCGGGGAGCTGTTTTTT. Translation: CASRWPVNTGELFF.

V usage is TRBV28 and J usage is TRBJ2-7; TRBD2 aligns across 7 bases. The germline V gene encodes CDR1 MDHEN and CDR2 SYDVKM. The CDR3 is 14 residues long. Trimming removed 7 bases from V and 4 bases from J; junction bases left unmatched: 10. For the CDR3, the DNA is TGTGCCAGCACCTCCTTGGCTAGCGGATACGAGCAGTACTTC. Encoded protein: CASTSLASGYEQYF. Based on the CDR3 plus reference TRBV28 and TRBJ2-7, the full variable domain is DVKVTQSSRYLVKRTGEKVFLECVQDMDHENMFWYRQDPGLGLRLIYFSYDVKMKEKGDIPEGYSVSREKKERFSLILESASTNQTSMYLCASTSLASGYEQYFGPGTRLTVT.

This sequence joins TRBV7-3 and TRBJ2-1, with 8 bases fitting TRBD1. The J segment lost 7 bases and the V segment lost 2 bases, leaving 7 bases of the junction unmatched. This CDR3 region has 15 residues. Germline assignment: CDR1 SGHTA and CDR2 FQGTGA. The CDR3 DNA sequence: TGTGCCAGCAGCTTAGTCGCAGGGGGCAGTAATGAGCAGTTCTTC. This translates into CASSLVAGGSNEQFF.